This T cell receptor beta chain was retrieved from a study of STAT3 mutations in large granular lymphocyte leukemia. Comment on this clone: Its target is unknown.

Assay used: immunoSEQ multiplex PCR; TCRdb lists only in-frame clones, some missing. The table includes about 42,000 clones, approximately 78% detected once. Study outcomes and limitations: At least one immunodominant TCR beta clonotype appeared in every T-cell large granular lymphocyte leukemia patient.

The sequenced sample was PBMCs. This TCR came from a human donor with T large granular lymphocyte leukemia. Some clones in this sample may be carry-over from other donors' samples.

CDR3 region: CASSDEGDRFRTEAFF. The CDR3 nucleotides read TGCGCCAGCAGCGACGAGGGGGACAGGTTTAGGACTGAAGCTTTCTTT. The rearrangement uses TRBV5-1 and TRBJ1-1, with 8 bases fitting TRBD1. The germline V gene has CDR1 SGHRS and CDR2 YFSETQ. This CDR3 region has 16 residues. After removal of 4 bases from V and 5 bases from J, the junction contained 13 bases not matched to a gene.